This T cell receptor beta chain was profiled in a study of T cells in Graves' hyperthyroidism and ophthalmopathy. Template material for amplifying TCR beta CDR3 regions consisted of RNA transcripts. Carried out on the TCR CDR3, a first-round RT-PCR used the HTBI primer set. TCRdb recomputed calls from the multiplex PCR reads with MiXCR, one row per CDR3 protein. This table holds about 270,000 distinct CDR3 sequences, approximately 23% found once. CDR1 and CDR2 from the germline V gene are SGHRS and YFSETQ. V was clipped by 3 bases and J by 0 bases, with 7 bases between them. The CDR3 has 15 residues. There are a few counts of this clonotype.

Sequencing was carried out using blood. This TCR came from a young man with Graves' ophthalmopathy. The rearrangement joins TRBV5-1 to TRBJ1-6, with D unclear. The CDR3 here is CASSWKSSYNSPLHF. The DNA for the CDR3 is TGCGCCAGCAGCTGGAAGAGCTCCTATAATTCACCCCTCCACTTT. The full variable domain, with the rest looked up from reference TRBV5-1 and TRBJ1-6, is KAGVTQTPRYLIKTRGQQVTLSCSPISGHRSVSWYQQTPGQGLQFLFEYFSETQRNKGNFPGRFSGRQFSNSRSEMNVSTLELGDSALYLCASSWKSSYNSPLHFGNGTRLTVT.